Many counts were recorded for the clone carrying this T cell receptor (beta chain). Its antigen is still unknown. Production of TCR cDNA was by 5'RACE template switching, which also added a universal primer site and UMIs. TCRdb itself ran the 5' RACE reads through MiXCR, one entry per CDR3 protein. The table records 250,000 or so distinct CDR3 sequences, about 7% of them present only once. V was clipped by 4 bases and J by 1 base; unmatched bases: 5. The V gene's germline CDR1 is MNHEY and CDR2 SVGAGI. CDR3 length equals 15 residues. This entry comes from a study of T cells after yellow fever vaccination. Study findings and constraints: From the bulk population, abundant clonotypes could contaminate and appear within FACS-sorted repertoires. Primary-vaccination clones mostly resurfaced post-booster (nearly 97% CD4, roughly 90% CD8). The study found a weaker secondary response that peaked faster, day 5 versus 15.

V and J are TRBV6-5 and TRBJ2-7; TRBD2 matches at 9 bases. Sequencing used CD4+ T cells sorted from PBMCs, obtained 15 days after the yellow fever booster vaccination. The receptor's source is a man younger than 40 who received the YFV17D yellow fever vaccine. The DNA of the CDR3 is TGTGCCAGCAGTTCGGGACTAGCCCCATCCTACGAGCAGTACTTC. Translated: CASSSGLAPSYEQYF.